One and the same sample provided the 18 T cell receptor beta chains below, sequenced in a study of monozygotic twins with inflammatory bowel disease. TCRdb reanalyzed the 5' RACE reads and collapses them to one entry per CDR3 protein, without DNA. This sample's table has about 150,000 distinct CDR3 sequences. The sample consisted of blood. The receptors shown here come from a human donor with ulcerative colitis or Crohn's disease, or a healthy co-twin of an affected twin (not recorded which).

The rearrangement joins TRBV5-1 to TRBJ1-1; the D call of TRBD1 rests on TCRdb alone, since no DNA is present to check it. The CDR3 extends over 13 amino acids. In germline, CDR1 is SGHRS, CDR2 YFSETQ. Here the CDR3 reads CASSLGGASEAFF.

CDR3 protein: CATSRDRWVAGDNEQFF. The genes are TRBV15 and TRBJ2-1; TCRdb lists TRBD2, though no DNA is available to test this call. Germline loops: CDR1 LNHNV, CDR2 YYDKDF (reference sequence). The CDR3 is made up of 17 amino acids.

The J gene is TRBJ1-1, the V gene TRBV7-2; the D call from TCRdb, TRBD1, cannot be confirmed without DNA. The CDR3 has 14 residues. Germline CDR1 and CDR2: SGHTA and FQGNSA. The CDR3 region is CASSILRGSTEAFF.

The CDR3 here is CASSRRPGAGNEQFF. This chain links TRBV3-1 with TRBJ2-1; the D gene TCRdb calls, TRBD1, cannot be checked with no DNA. This CDR3 has 15 residues. CDR1 is LGHDT and CDR2 is YNNKEL in the germline V gene (reference sequence).

This chain links TRBV6-1 with TRBJ2-5; with no DNA, the TCRdb D assignment of TRBD2 cannot be verified. The CDR3 extends over 15 amino acids. Germline V gene sequence: CDR1 MNHNS, CDR2 SASEGT. The chain's CDR3 is CASSQGLAGQETQYF.

The chain employs TRBV10-3 and TRBJ2-1; as DNA is missing, the TRBD2 call by TCRdb cannot be tested. Germline V lookup: CDR1 ENHRY, CDR2 SYGVKD. The CDR3 is 14 residues long. The CDR3 region is CAISASGRAREQFF.

The chain combines TRBV12-3 or TRBV12-4 with TRBJ1-1; TCRdb's D call, TRBD1, is unchecked because there is no DNA. The CDR3 spans 15 residues. The CDR3 region is CASSLDGQENTEAFF.

The rearrangement links TRBV12-3 or TRBV12-4 to TRBJ1-5; TCRdb lists TRBD1, though no DNA is available to test this call. The CDR3 has 15 residues. The CDR3 spells CASRGGQGKNQPQHF.

The chain links TRBV4-3 to TRBJ2-1; with no DNA, the TCRdb D assignment of TRBD1 cannot be verified. The germline V gene encodes CDR1 LGHNA and CDR2 YSLEER. The CDR3 is 15 amino acids. Here the CDR3 reads CASSPLGGSYNEQFF.

The chain employs TRBV6-5 and TRBJ1-1. In germline, CDR1 is MNHEY, CDR2 SVGAGI. This CDR3 has 14 residues. CDR3 loop: CASSYSRANTEAFF.

The CDR3 reads CSNRLAGFGDTQYF. The chain has TRBV29-1 and TRBJ2-3; TCRdb picks TRBD2, but there is no DNA to check that call. Germline V gives CDR1 SQVTM, CDR2 ANQGSEA. The CDR3 totals 14 residues.

The genes are TRBV27 and TRBJ2-5. Germline values: CDR1 MNHEY, CDR2 SMNVEV (reference sequence). This CDR3 is built from 14 residues. The CDR3 reads CASSLSRNQETQYF.

The chain is built from TRBV27 and TRBJ1-5; TCRdb reports TRBD1, a call that lacks DNA to check it against. Germline V gene data show CDR1 as MNHEY and CDR2 as SMNVEV (reference sequence). The CDR3 contains 16 residues. The CDR3 is CASSYGGQGVRQPQHF.

The chain employs TRBV16 and TRBJ2-1; the TCRdb call, TRBD2, lacks DNA for checking. The CDR3 is 18 amino acids. Germline lookup yields CDR1 KGHSY and CDR2 FQNENV. CDR3: CASSQPLREGRGGNEQFF.

The chain joins TRBV28 to TRBJ2-1; checking the TCRdb D call of TRBD2 is not possible without DNA. This CDR3 comprises 14 residues. In germline, CDR1 is MDHEN, CDR2 SYDVKM. CDR3 sequence: CASSFGRGHNEQFF. The full variable domain, completed using reference TRBV28 and TRBJ2-1, is DVKVTQSSRYLVKRTGEKVFLECVQDMDHENMFWYRQDPGLGLRLIYFSYDVKMKEKGDIPEGYSVSREKKERFSLILESASTNQTSMYLCASSFGRGHNEQFFGPGTRLTVL.

The chain carries TRBV20-1 and TRBJ1-5. Per the germline V gene, CDR1 is DFQATT and CDR2 is SNEGSKA (reference sequence). The CDR3 is 13 residues long. CDR3 region: CSARGSYDQPQHF.

The J gene is TRBJ2-1, the V gene TRBV5-6; no DNA is available, so the TRBD2 call from TCRdb remains unchecked. CDR1 SGHDT and CDR2 YYEEEE come from the germline V gene. The CDR3 totals 14 residues. The CDR3 spells CASSLGLAGHEQFF.

The rearrangement uses TRBV9 and TRBJ2-5; the TCRdb call, TRBD2, lacks DNA for checking. Looked up from germline, CDR1 is SGDLS and CDR2 is YYNGEE. The CDR3 covers 16 residues. The CDR3 protein is CASSVVGTSRGETQYF.